One and the same sample provided the 7 T cell receptor beta chains below, sequenced in a study of T cells in Graves' hyperthyroidism and ophthalmopathy. Researchers took RNA transcripts and amplified the TCR beta CDR3 regions from them. First-round RT-PCR with HTBI primers amplified the TCR CDR3 region. Each CDR3 protein is one row after TCRdb ran MiXCR on the multiplex PCR reads. The table has roughly 400,000 distinct CDR3 sequences, more than 12% seen once; the top ten hold 28%. Input material: blood. All receptors derive from a man aged 50 to 60 with Graves' ophthalmopathy.

This rearrangement joins TRBV20-1 to TRBJ2-3; D perhaps matches TRBD1 (8 bases). The CDR3 runs to 15 residues. The V and J ends lost 1 base and 2 bases respectively, with 13 bases between them. Germline values: CDR1 DFQATT, CDR2 SNEGSKA (reference sequence). CDR3 loop: CSARGAGQDTDTQYF. In nucleotides, the CDR3 is TGCAGTGCTAGAGGAGCGGGACAGGACACAGATACGCAGTATTTT.

At least ten counts were recorded for this clonotype. The chain couples TRBV3-1 to TRBJ1-2, with a possible D match to TRBD1 (5 bases). The V end lost 1 base, the J end lost 5 bases, and 20 bases lay between the germline ends. Germline-derived CDR1 and CDR2 are LGHDT and YNNKEL (reference sequence). The length of the CDR3 is 17 residues. This CDR3 reads CASSQAGREGRGYGYTF. The CDR3, as DNA: TGTGCCAGCAGCCAAGCGGGGCGGGAGGGGCGCGGATATGGCTACACCTTC.

This clonotype appeared a few times. V is TRBV28 and J is TRBJ2-3; 9 bases match TRBD2. Germline trimming cut 7 bases from V and 4 bases from J; bases unmatched to any gene: 6. The CDR3 is 14 amino acids. Germline-derived CDR1 and CDR2 are MDHEN and SYDVKM. CDR3 sequence reads: CASNLAGAPDTQYF. DNA of the CDR3: TGTGCCAGCAACTTAGCGGGAGCACCAGATACGCAGTATTTT.

This clonotype was detected many times. The chain employs TRBV20-1 and TRBJ2-1; D might be TRBD1 (7 bases). From germline, CDR1 is DFQATT and CDR2 SNEGSKA (reference sequence). The CDR3 is 15 amino acids. The V and J ends lost 5 bases and 9 bases respectively, with 23 bases between them. CDR3 protein: CSARPGGQLFGEQFF. DNA for the CDR3: TGCAGTGCTCGACCCGGGGGACAGCTTTTCGGTGAGCAGTTCTTC.

This clonotype was detected ten times or more. The V and J genes are TRBV6-1 and TRBJ2-1; 9 positions agree with TRBD1. Looked up from germline, CDR1 is MNHNS and CDR2 is SASEGT. The V gene end was trimmed by 3 bases and the J gene end by 6 bases; junction bases not matched to a gene: 6. CDR3 length: 15 amino acids. The CDR3 reads CASSERTGVFNEQFF. As DNA, the CDR3 is TGTGCCAGCAGTGAGAGGACAGGGGTTTTCAATGAGCAGTTCTTC.

V usage is TRBV18 and J usage is TRBJ1-4; D is possibly TRBD1 (5 bases). Germline values: CDR1 KGHSH, CDR2 LQKENI. Trimming left V 3 bases short and J 2 bases short, with 10 bases between. This CDR3 comprises 15 residues. DNA for the CDR3: TGTGCCAGCTCACCCCGGGACTCCACTAATGAAAAACTGTTTTTT. Translated: CASSPRDSTNEKLFF.

V gene TRBV2 combines with J gene TRBJ2-6, with TRBD1 matching over 11 bases. Looked up from germline, CDR1 is SNHLY and CDR2 is FYNNEI. V lost 4 bases, J lost 1 base, and 3 bases stayed unmatched. The CDR3 totals 17 residues. In DNA form, the CDR3 reads TGTGCCAGCAGTGTGGACAGGGGGCGATCTGGGGCCAACGTCCTGACTTTC. Its translation: CASSVDRGRSGANVLTF.